This T cell receptor (beta chain) was captured by sequencing in a study of blood T cell repertoires in COVID-19. The CDR3 consists of 14 residues. The germline V gene encodes CDR1 MDHEN and CDR2 SYDVKM. The ends lost 6 bases at V and 9 bases at J; junction bases unmatched: 8. TCRdb's copy holds only in-frame clones and misses some; the assay was immunoSEQ multiplex PCR. Here the sample spans 250,000 or so clones, roughly 86% being singletons. This sequence joins TRBV28 and TRBJ1-6; 7 bases match TRBD1. The sequenced sample consisted of peripheral blood. This clonotype was sampled from a man aged 35-49 years with active or convalescent COVID-19. The CDR3 sequence is CASSQTGHSSPLHF. The CDR3 bases are TGTGCCAGCAGCCAGACAGGGCACTCTTCACCCCTCCACTTT.